The clone carrying this T cell receptor (beta chain) was seen only a few times. The entry originates in a study of identical twins. V dropped 1 base and J dropped 3; count of bases not matched to a gene: 10. Germline V gene sequence: CDR1 SGHTS, CDR2 YDEGEE. The CDR3 has 17 amino acids. MiXCR, run by TCRdb on the 5' RACE reads, gives a single entry per CDR3 protein. This sample has around 960,000 distinct CDR3 sequences, with roughly 12% found just once. These data were also filed under a second study, of yellow fever vaccine responses in identical twins.

Sequencing used PBMCs. The TCR originated in a woman under 30 in good health. This rearrangement joins TRBV5-8 to TRBJ1-1, with 9 bases aligning to TRBD1. In DNA form, the CDR3 reads TGTGCCAGCAGCTTGCTCGGGACAGGGAGGTCGGACACTGAAGCTTTCTTT. This gives the protein CASSLLGTGRSDTEAFF.